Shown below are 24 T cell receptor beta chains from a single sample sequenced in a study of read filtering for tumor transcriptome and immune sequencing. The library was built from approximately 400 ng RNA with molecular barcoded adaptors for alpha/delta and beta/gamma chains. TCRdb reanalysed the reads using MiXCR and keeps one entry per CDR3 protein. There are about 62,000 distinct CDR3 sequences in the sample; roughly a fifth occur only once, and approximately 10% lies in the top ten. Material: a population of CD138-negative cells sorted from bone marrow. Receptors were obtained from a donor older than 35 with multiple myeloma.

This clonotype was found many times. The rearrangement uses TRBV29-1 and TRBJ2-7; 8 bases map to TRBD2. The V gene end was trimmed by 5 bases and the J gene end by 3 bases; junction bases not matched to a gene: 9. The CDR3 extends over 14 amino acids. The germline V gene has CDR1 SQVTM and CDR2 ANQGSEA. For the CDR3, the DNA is TGCAGCGTTCTAGACCCAGCGGGAGTCTACGAGCAGTACTTC. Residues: CSVLDPAGVYEQYF.

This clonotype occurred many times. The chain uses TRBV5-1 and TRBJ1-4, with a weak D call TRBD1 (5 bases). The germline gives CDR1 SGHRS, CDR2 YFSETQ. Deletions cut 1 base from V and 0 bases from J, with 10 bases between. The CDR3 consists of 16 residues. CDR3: CASSLRQSPTNEKLFF. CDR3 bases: TGCGCCAGCAGCTTGCGACAGAGTCCAACTAATGAAAAACTGTTTTTT. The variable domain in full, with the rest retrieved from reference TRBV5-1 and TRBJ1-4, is KAGVTQTPRYLIKTRGQQVTLSCSPISGHRSVSWYQQTPGQGLQFLFEYFSETQRNKGNFPGRFSGRQFSNSRSEMNVSTLELGDSALYLCASSLRQSPTNEKLFFGSGTQLSVL.

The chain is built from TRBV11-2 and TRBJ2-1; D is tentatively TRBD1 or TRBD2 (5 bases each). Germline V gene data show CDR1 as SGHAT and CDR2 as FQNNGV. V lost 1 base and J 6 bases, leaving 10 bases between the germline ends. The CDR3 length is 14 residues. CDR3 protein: CASSLVVGVNEQFF. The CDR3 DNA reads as TGTGCCAGCAGCTTAGTAGTGGGGGTCAATGAGCAGTTCTTC.

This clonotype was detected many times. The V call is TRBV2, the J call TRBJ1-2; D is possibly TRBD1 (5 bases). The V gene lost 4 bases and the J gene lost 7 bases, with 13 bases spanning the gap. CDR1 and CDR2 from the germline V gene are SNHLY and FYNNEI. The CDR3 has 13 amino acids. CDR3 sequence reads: CASSGGETSGYTF. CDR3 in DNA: TGTGCCAGCAGTGGAGGGGAAACCTCTGGCTACACCTTC.

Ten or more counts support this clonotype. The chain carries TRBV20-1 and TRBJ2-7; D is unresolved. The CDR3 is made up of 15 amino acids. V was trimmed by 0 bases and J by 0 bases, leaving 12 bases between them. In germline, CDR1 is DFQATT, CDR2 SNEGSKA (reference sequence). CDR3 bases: TGCAGTGCTAGAGATCGAAGGGCGGTCTCCTACGAGCAGTACTTC. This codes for CSARDRRAVSYEQYF.

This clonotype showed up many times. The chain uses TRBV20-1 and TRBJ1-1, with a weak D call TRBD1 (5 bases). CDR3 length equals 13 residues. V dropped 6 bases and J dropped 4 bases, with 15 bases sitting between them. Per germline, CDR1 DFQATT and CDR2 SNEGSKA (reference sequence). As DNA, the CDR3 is TGCAGTGCCTTGGGGACTTACAGCACTGAAGCTTTCTTT. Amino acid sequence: CSALGTYSTEAFF.

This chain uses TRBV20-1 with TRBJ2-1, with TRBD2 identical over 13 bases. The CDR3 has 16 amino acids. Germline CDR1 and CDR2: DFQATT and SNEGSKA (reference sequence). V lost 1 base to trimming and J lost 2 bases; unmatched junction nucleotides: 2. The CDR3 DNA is TGCAGTGCTAGAGTTACTAGCGGGAGGGCCTACAATGAGCAGTTCTTC. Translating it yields CSARVTSGRAYNEQFF.

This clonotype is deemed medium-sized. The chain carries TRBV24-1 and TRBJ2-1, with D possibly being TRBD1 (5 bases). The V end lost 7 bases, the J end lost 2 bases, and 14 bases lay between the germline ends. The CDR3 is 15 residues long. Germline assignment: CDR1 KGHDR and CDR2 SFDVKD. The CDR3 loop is CATRGRQPPYNEQFF. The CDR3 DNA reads TGTGCCACCAGGGGAAGACAGCCACCCTACAATGAGCAGTTCTTC.

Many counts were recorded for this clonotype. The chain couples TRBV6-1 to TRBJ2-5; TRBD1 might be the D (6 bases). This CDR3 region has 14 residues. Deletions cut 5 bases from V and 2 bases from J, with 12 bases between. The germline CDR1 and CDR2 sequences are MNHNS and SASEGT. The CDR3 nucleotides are TGTGCCAGCAGTACCCGGACAGTTCAAGAGACCCAGTACTTC. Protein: CASSTRTVQETQYF.

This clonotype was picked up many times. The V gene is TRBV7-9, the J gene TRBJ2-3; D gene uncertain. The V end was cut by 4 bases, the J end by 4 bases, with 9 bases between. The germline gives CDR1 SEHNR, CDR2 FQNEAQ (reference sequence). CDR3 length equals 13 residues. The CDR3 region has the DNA TGTGCCAGCAGCTATGCAGCCGCAGATACGCAGTATTTT. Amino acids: CASSYAAADTQYF.

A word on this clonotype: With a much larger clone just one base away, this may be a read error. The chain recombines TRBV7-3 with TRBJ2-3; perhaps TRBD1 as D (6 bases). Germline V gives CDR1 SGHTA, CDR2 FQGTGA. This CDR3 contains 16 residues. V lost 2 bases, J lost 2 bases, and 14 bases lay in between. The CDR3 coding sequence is TGTGCCAGCAGCTTAGAAAACAGGGCGCCCACAGATACGCAGTATTTT. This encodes CASSLENRAPTDTQYF.

The DNA for the CDR3 is TGCAGCGCTGGGACTCCCCCCTCCCGCAATGAGCAGTTCTTC. This encodes CSAGTPPSRNEQFF. The V and J genes are TRBV29-1 and TRBJ2-1; D might be TRBD2 (6 bases). Looked up from germline, CDR1 is SQVTM and CDR2 is ANQGSEA. The CDR3 runs to 14 residues. Trimming took off 7 bases at V and 6 bases at J, with 19 bases between the two ends.

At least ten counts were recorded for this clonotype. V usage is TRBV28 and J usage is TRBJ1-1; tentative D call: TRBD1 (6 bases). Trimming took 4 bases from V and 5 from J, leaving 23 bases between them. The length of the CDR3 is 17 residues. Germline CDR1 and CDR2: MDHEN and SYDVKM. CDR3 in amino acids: CASSSPILTQGRTEAFF. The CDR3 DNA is TGTGCCAGCAGTTCCCCCATCCTCACACAGGGAAGGACTGAAGCTTTCTTT.

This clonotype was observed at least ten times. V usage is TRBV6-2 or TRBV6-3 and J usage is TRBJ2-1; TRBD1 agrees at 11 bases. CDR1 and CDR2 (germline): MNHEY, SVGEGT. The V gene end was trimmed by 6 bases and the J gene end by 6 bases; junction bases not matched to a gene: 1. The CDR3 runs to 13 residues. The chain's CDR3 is CASRGTGGNEQFF. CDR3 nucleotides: TGTGCCAGCAGGGGGACAGGGGGCAATGAGCAGTTCTTC.

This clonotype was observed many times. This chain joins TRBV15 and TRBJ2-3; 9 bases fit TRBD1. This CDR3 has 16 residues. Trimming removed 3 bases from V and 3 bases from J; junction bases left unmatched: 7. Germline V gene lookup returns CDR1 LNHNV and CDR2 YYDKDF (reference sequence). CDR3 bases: TGTGCCACCAGCAGTATGGGACAGGGACCAACAGATACGCAGTATTTT. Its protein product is CATSSMGQGPTDTQYF.

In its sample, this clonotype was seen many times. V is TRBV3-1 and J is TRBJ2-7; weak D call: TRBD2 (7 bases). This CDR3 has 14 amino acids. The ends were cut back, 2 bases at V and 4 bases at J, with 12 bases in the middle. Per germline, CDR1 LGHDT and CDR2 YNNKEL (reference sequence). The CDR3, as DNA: TGTGCCAGCAGCCAACCAGGGAGGGGGTACGAGCAGTACTTC. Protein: CASSQPGRGYEQYF.

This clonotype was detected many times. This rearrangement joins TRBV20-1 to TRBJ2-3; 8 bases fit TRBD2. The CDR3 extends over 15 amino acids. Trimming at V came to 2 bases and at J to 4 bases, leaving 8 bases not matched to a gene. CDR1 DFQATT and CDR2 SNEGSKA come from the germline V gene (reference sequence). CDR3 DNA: TGCAGTGCTAGATTAGCGGGGTTCAGCGCAGATACGCAGTATTTT. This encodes CSARLAGFSADTQYF.

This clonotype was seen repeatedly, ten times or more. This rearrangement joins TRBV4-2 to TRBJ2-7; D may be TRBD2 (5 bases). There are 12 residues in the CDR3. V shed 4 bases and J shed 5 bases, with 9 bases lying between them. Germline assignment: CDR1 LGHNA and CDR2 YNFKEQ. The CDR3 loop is CASSPSGNEQYF. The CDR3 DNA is TGTGCCAGCAGCCCCTCCGGGAACGAGCAGTACTTC.

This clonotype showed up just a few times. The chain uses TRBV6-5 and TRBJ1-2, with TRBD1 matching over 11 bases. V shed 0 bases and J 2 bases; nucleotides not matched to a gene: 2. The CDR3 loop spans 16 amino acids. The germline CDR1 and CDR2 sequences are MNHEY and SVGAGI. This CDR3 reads CASSYSRTGGNYGYTF. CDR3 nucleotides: TGTGCCAGCAGTTACTCTAGGACAGGGGGCAACTATGGCTACACCTTC.

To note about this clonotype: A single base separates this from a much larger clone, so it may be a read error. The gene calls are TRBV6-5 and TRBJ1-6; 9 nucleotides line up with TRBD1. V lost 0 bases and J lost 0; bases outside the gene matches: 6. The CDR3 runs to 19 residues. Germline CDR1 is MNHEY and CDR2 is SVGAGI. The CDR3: CASSYSVGTGSSYNSPLHF. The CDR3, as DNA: TGTGCCAGCAGTTACTCGGTAGGGACAGGGAGCTCCTATAATTCACCCCTCCACTTT.

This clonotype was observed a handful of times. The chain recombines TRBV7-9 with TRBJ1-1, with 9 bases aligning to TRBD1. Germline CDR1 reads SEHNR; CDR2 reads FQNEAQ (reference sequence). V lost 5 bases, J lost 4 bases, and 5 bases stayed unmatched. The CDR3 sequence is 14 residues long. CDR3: CASSKPTGGTEAFF. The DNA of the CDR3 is TGTGCCAGCAGCAAACCGACAGGGGGCACTGAAGCTTTCTTT.

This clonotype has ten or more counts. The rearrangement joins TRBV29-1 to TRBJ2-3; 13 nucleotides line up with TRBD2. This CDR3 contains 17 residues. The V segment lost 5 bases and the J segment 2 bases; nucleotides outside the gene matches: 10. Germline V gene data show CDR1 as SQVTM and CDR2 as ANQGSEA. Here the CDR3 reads CSVSTWGLAGTTDTQYF. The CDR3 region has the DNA TGCAGCGTTTCCACTTGGGGACTAGCGGGGACCACAGATACGCAGTATTTT.

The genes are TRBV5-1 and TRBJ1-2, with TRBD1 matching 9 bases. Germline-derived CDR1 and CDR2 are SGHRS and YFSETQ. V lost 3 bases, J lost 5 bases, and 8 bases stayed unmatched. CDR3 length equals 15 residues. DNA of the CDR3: TGCGCCAGCAGCTCCGACGGGACAGGGATATATGGCTACACCTTC. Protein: CASSSDGTGIYGYTF.

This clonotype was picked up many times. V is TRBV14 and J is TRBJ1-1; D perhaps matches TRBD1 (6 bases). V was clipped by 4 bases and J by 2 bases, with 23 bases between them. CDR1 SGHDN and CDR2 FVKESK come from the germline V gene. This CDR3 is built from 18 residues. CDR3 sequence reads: CASSPRRDGLGGNTEAFF. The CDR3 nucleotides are TGTGCCAGCAGCCCAAGAAGGGATGGACTCGGGGGCAACACTGAAGCTTTCTTT. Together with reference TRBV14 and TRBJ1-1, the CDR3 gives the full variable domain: EAGVTQFPSHSVIEKGQTVTLRCDPISGHDNLYWYRRVMGKEIKFLLHFVKESKQDESGMPNNRFLAERTGGTYSTLKVQPAELEDSGVYFCASSPRRDGLGGNTEAFFGQGTRLTVV.